The clone carrying this TCR beta chain was observed once. Its antigen is unknown. The sample is drawn from a study of shared clonotypes between healthy human individuals. Study conclusions and caveats: Relative to clonotypes present in all four donors, those not shared had lower generation probabilities. Rarefaction gave evidence that sorted-subset sequencing remained incomplete despite large depth. Expectations were that clonotype sharing among donors would be affected by sequencing depth.

Clones were sequenced by immunoSEQ multiplex PCR, and TCRdb holds only the in-frame ones, with some missing. The table shows roughly 400,000 clones, with about 97% occurring only once. The ends were cut back, 3 bases at V and 0 bases at J, with 5 bases in the middle. This CDR3 region has 14 residues. Germline CDR1 and CDR2: LNHNV and YYDKDF (reference sequence). HIV-negative, healthy adults without recent acute infections or vaccinations were the donors. The sample comprised memory CD8+ T cells sorted from blood. As to subset: CD45RO+ cells pooled with CCR7-negative TemRA cells. J is TRBJ1-4 and V is TRBV15; D is possibly TRBD1 (5 bases). The sequence was obtained from a man under 40 in good health. In DNA form, the CDR3 reads TGTGCCACCAGCAGGACAGCAACTAATGAAAAACTGTTTTTT. Protein: CATSRTATNEKLFF. The whole variable domain, filled in from reference TRBV15 and TRBJ1-4, reads DAMVIQNPRYQVTQFGKPVTLSCSQTLNHNVMYWYQQKSSQAPKLLFHYYDKDFNNEADTPDNFQSRRPNTSFCFLDIRSPGLGDTAMYLCATSRTATNEKLFFGSGTQLSVL.